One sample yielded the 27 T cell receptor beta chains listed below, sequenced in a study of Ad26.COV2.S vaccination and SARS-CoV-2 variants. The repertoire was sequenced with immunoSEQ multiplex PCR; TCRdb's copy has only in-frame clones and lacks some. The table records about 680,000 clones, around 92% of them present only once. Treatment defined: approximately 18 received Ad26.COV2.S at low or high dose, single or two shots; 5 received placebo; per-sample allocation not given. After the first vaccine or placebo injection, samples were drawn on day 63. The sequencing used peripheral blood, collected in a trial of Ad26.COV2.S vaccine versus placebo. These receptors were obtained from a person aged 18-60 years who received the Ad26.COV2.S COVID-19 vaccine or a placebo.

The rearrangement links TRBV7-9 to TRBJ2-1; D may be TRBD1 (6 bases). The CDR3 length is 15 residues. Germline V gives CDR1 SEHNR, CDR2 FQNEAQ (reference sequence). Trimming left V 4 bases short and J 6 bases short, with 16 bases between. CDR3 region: CASSSLLLGGNEQFF. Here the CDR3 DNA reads TGTGCCAGCAGCTCGCTTCTATTAGGGGGCAATGAGCAGTTCTTC.

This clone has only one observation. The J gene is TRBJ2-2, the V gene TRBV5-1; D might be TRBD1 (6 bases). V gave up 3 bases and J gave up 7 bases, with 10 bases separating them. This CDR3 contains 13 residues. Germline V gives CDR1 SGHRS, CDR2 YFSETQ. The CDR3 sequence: CASSSSDSGELFF. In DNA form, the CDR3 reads TGCGCCAGCAGCTCTTCGGACAGCGGGGAGCTGTTTTTT.

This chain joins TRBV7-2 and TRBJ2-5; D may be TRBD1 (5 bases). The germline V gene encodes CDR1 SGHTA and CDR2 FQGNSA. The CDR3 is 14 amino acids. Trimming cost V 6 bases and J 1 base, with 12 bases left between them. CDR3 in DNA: TGTGCCAGCAGTTTAAACCAGGGCCAAGAGACCCAGTACTTC. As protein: CASSLNQGQETQYF.

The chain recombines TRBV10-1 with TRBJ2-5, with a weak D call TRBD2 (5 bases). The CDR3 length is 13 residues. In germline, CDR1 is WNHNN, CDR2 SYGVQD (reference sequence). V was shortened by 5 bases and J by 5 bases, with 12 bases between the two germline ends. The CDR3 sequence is CASSTEVRETQYF. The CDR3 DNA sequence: TGCGCCAGCAGTACGGAGGTCCGGGAGACCCAGTACTTC.

The CDR3: CASSPYPYGTVTRLDYGYTF. In nucleotides, the CDR3 is TGTGCCAGCAGTCCATACCCCTACGGGACAGTAACAAGGTTGGACTATGGCTACACCTTC. The genes are TRBV27 and TRBJ1-2, with 7 nucleotides matching TRBD1. V shed 5 bases, J shed 3 bases, and the junction held 24 bases outside the gene matches. Germline V gives CDR1 MNHEY, CDR2 SMNVEV (reference sequence). The CDR3 covers 20 residues.

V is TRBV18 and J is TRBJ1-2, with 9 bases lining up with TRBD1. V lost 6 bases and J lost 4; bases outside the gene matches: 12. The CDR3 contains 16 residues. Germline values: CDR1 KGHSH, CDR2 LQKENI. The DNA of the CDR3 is TGTGCCAGCTCCCCCGAAACAGGGGGCCAGTTCTATGGCTACACCTTC. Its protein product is CASSPETGGQFYGYTF. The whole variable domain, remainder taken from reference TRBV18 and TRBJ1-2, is NAGVMQNPRHLVRRRGQEARLRCSPMKGHSHVYWYRQLPEEGLKFMVYLQKENIIDESGMPKERFSAEFPKEGPSILRIQQVVRGDSAAYFCASSPETGGQFYGYTFGSGTRLTVV.

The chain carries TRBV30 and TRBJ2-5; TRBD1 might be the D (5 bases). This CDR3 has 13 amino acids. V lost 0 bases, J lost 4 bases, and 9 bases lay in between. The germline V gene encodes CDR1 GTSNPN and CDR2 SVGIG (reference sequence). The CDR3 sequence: CAWSVQGVETQYF. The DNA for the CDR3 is TGTGCCTGGAGTGTCCAAGGGGTAGAGACCCAGTACTTC.

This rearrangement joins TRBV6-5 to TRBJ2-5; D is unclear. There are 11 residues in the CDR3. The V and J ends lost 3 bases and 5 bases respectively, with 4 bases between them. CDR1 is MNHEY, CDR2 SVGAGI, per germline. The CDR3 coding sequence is TGTGCCAGCAGTTATCGGGAGACCCAGTACTTC. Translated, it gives CASSYRETQYF.

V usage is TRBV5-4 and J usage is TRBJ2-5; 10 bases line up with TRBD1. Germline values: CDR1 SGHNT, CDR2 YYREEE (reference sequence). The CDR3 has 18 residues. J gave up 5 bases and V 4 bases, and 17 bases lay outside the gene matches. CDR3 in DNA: TGTGCCAGCAGCCATCCCCGGGACAGGGGAACGAGGGGGGAGACCCAGTACTTC. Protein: CASSHPRDRGTRGETQYF.

CDR3 DNA: TGTGCCAGCTCCTTGACAGGGGGTAGTAGTGAGCAGTTCTTC. Protein sequence: CASSLTGGSSEQFF. The rearrangement joins TRBV13 to TRBJ2-1; 9 bases map to TRBD1. This CDR3 is built from 14 residues. In germline, CDR1 is PRHDT, CDR2 FYEKMQ (reference sequence). V shed 8 bases, J shed 9 bases, and the junction held 11 bases outside the gene matches.

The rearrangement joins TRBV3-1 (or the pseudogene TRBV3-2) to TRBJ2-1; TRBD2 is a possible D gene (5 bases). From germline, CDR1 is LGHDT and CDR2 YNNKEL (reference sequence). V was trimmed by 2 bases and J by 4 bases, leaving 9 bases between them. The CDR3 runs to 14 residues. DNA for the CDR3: TGTGCCAGCAGCCAACCCGGGGTTTACAATGAGCAGTTCTTC. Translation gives CASSQPGVYNEQFF.

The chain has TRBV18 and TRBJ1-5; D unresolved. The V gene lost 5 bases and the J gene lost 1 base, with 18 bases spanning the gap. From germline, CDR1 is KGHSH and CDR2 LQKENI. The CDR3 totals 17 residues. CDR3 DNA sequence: TGTGCCAGCTCAACAGACCGTACTTTAGGAAGCAATCAGCCCCAGCATTTT. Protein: CASSTDRTLGSNQPQHF.

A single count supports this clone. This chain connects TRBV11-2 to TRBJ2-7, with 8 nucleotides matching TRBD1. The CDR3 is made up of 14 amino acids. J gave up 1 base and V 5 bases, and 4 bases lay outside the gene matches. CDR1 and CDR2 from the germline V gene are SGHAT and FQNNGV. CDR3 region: CASSLRTGSYEQYF. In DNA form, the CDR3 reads TGTGCCAGCAGCCTCCGGACAGGGTCCTACGAGCAGTACTTC. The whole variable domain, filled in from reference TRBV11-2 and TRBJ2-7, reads EAGVAQSPRYKIIEKRQSVAFWCNPISGHATLYWYQQILGQGPKLLIQFQNNGVVDDSQLPKDRFSAERLKGVDSTLKIQPAKLEDSAVYLCASSLRTGSYEQYFGPGTRLTVT.

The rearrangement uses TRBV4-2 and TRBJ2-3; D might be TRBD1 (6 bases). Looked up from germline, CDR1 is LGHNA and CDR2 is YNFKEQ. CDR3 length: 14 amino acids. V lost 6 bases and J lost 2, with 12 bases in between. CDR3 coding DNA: TGTGCCAGCAGGCGGGCAGGGGACACAGATACGCAGTATTTT. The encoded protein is CASRRAGDTDTQYF.

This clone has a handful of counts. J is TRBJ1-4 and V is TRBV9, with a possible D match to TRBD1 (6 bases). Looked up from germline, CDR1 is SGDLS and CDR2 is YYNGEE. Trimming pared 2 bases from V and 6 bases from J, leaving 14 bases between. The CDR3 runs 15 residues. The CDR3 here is CASSVLTGLHEKLFF. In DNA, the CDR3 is TGTGCCAGCAGCGTCTTGACAGGTCTACATGAAAAACTGTTTTTT.

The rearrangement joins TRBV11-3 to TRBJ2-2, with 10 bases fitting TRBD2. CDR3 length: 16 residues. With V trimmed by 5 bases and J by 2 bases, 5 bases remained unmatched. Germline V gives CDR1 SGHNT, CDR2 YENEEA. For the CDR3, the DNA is TGTGCCAGCAGCCGCGGACTAGCGGCCAACACCGGGGAGCTGTTTTTT. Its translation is CASSRGLAANTGELFF.

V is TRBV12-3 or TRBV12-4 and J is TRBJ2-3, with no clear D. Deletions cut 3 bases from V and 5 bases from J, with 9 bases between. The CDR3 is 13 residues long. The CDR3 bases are TGTGCCAGCAGTTTCCATGGGGAAGATACGCAGTATTTT. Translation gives CASSFHGEDTQYF.

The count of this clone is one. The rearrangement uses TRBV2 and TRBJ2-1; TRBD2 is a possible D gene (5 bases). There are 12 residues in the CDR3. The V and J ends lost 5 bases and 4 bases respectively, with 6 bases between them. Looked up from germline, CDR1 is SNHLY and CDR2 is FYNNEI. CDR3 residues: CASSRGYNEQFF. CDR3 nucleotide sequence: TGTGCCAGCAGTAGAGGGTACAATGAGCAGTTCTTC. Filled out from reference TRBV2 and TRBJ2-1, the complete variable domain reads EPEVTQTPSHQVTQMGQEVILRCVPISNHLYFYWYRQILGQKVEFLVSFYNNEISEKSEIFDDQFSVERPDGSNFTLKIRSTKLEDSAMYFCASSRGYNEQFFGPGTRLTVL.

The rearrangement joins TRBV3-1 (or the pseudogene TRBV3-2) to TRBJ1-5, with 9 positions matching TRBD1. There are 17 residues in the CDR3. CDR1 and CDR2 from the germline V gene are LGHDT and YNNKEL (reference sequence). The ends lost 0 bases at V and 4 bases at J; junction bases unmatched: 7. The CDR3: CASSQDGGDRDNQPQHF. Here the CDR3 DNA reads TGTGCCAGCAGCCAAGATGGTGGGGACAGGGATAATCAGCCCCAGCATTTT.

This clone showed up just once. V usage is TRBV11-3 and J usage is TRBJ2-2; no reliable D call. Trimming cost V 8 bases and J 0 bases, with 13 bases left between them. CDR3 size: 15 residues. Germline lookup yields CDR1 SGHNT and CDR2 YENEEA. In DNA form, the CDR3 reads TGTGCCAGCCCCAAGGTCCGAACGAACACCGGGGAGCTGTTTTTT. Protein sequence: CASPKVRTNTGELFF.

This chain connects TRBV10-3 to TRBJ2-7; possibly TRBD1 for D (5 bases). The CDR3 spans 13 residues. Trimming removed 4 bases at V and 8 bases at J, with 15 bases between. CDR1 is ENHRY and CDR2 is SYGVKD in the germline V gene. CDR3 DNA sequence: TGTGCCATCAGTGGCAAGTTGCAGGGTCAGCAGTACTTC. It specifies CAISGKLQGQQYF.

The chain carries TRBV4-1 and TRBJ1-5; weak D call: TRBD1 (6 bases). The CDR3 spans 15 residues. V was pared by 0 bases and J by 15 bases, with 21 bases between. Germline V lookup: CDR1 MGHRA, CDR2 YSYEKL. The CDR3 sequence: CASSQDQGGGGLVHF. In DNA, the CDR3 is TGCGCCAGCAGCCAAGATCAAGGCGGAGGGGGGTTAGTGCATTTT.

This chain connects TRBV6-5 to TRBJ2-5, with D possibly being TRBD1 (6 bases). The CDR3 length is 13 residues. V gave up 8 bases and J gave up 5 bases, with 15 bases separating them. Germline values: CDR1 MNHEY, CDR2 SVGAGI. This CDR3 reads CASVPGQDETQYF. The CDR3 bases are TGTGCCAGCGTTCCGGGACAAGACGAGACCCAGTACTTC.

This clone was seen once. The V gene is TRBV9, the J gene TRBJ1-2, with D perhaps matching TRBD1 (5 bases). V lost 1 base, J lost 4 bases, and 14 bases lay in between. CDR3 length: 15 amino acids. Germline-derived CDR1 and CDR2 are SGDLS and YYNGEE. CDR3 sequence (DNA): TGTGCCAGCAGCGTACAGTCCCAGGGCGGCTATGGCTACACCTTC. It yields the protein CASSVQSQGGYGYTF. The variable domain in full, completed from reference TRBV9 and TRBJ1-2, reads DSGVTQTPKHLITATGQRVTLRCSPRSGDLSVYWYQQSLDQGLQFLIQYYNGEERAKGNILERFSAQQFPDLHSELNLSSLELGDSALYFCASSVQSQGGYGYTFGSGTRLTVV.

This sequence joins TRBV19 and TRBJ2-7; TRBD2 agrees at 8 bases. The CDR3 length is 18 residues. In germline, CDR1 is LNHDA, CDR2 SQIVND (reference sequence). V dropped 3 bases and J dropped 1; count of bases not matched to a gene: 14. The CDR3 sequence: CASSMREALSKSSYEQYF. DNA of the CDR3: TGTGCCAGTAGTATGCGGGAGGCCCTCTCTAAATCTTCCTACGAGCAGTACTTC.

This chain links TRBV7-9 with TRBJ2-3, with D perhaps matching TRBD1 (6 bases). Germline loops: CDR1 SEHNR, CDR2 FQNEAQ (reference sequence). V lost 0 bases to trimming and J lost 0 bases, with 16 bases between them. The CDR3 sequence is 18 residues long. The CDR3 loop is CASSLARTARASTDTQYF. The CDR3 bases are TGTGCCAGCAGCTTAGCCCGGACAGCAAGGGCTAGCACAGATACGCAGTATTTT.

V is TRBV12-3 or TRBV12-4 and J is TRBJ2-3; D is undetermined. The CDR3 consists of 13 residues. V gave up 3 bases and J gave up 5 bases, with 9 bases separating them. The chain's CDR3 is CASSFSPGDTQYF. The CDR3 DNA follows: TGTGCCAGCAGTTTTTCTCCAGGAGATACGCAGTATTTT.